These T cell receptor beta chains were read from a single sample in a study of CD8+CD57+ T cells in acquired aplastic anemia. From the reads, TCRdb called clonotypes with MiXCR, one entry per CDR3 protein. Here the sample spans 150,000 to 200,000 distinct CDR3 sequences, around 45% being singletons. The sample consisted of sorted CD4+, CD8+, or CD8+CD57+ T cells (not recorded which) from PBMCs. The receptor set was obtained from a human donor in good health. The CDR3 runs from the conserved cysteine through the conserved F or W. The order of the fields is J gene, D gene, V gene, CDR3 protein. A D gene is named only where the DNA matches it firmly.

J gene: TRBJ2-7; D gene: -; V gene: TRBV29-1; CDR3 protein: CSVVERESSYEQYF
J gene: TRBJ2-5; D gene: TRBD2; V gene: TRBV11-2; CDR3 protein: CASSIGLAGFETQYF
J gene: TRBJ2-7; D gene: -; V gene: TRBV20-1; CDR3 protein: CSAIGLASTLSREQYF
J gene: TRBJ2-5; D gene: -; V gene: TRBV28; CDR3 protein: CASSSRGVETQYF
J gene: TRBJ2-1; D gene: -; V gene: TRBV20-1; CDR3 protein: CSARDPGNPPYNEQFF
J gene: TRBJ2-7; D gene: -; V gene: TRBV7-3; CDR3 protein: CASSQRRISYEQYF
J gene: TRBJ1-6; D gene: -; V gene: TRBV10-1; CDR3 protein: CASSAGQRGATLHF
J gene: TRBJ2-7; D gene: TRBD2; V gene: TRBV20-1; CDR3 protein: CSAAGLAGSSYEQYF
J gene: TRBJ2-3; D gene: TRBD2; V gene: TRBV15; CDR3 protein: CATSGLAGFTDTQYF
J gene: TRBJ2-5; D gene: TRBD1; V gene: TRBV20-1; CDR3 protein: CSAMVGGRETQYF
J gene: TRBJ1-1; D gene: -; V gene: TRBV29-1; CDR3 protein: CSVALRGGTEAFF
J gene: TRBJ2-7; D gene: -; V gene: TRBV18; CDR3 protein: CASSPPQGRTIEQYF
J gene: TRBJ2-7; D gene: TRBD2; V gene: TRBV10-3; CDR3 protein: CAISDLLAGHSYEQYF
J gene: TRBJ2-1; D gene: -; V gene: TRBV11-3; CDR3 protein: CASGGDGRYNEQFF
J gene: TRBJ2-4; D gene: TRBD1; V gene: TRBV11-2; CDR3 protein: CASSGRDREGKNIQYF
J gene: TRBJ1-4; D gene: -; V gene: TRBV2; CDR3 protein: CASSAVLGANEKLFF
J gene: TRBJ2-1; D gene: TRBD2; V gene: TRBV20-1; CDR3 protein: CSARDVLAGGIGNEQFF
J gene: TRBJ1-2; D gene: TRBD1; V gene: TRBV12-3/TRBV12-4; CDR3 protein: CASSLVQGGIGGYTF
J gene: TRBJ2-7; D gene: -; V gene: TRBV27; CDR3 protein: CASSLFYTPTGPRYEQYF
J gene: TRBJ2-1; D gene: -; V gene: TRBV5-6; CDR3 protein: CASSLTTTREQFF
J gene: TRBJ2-5; D gene: TRBD2; V gene: TRBV28; CDR3 protein: CASCGREETQYF
J gene: TRBJ1-6; D gene: -; V gene: TRBV5-8; CDR3 protein: CASSRRDGYSPLHF
J gene: TRBJ2-4; D gene: -; V gene: TRBV10-3; CDR3 protein: CAIRKRSENIQYF